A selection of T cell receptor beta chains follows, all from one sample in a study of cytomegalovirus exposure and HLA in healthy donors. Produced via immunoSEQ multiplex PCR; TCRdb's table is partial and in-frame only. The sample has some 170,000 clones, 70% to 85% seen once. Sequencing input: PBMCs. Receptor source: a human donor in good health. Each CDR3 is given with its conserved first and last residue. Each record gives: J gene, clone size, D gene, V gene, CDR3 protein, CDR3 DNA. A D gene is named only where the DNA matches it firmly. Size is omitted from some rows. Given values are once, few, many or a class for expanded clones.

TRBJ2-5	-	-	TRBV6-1	CASSEGSGRRSETQYF	TGTGCCAGCAGTGAAGGTTCAGGGCGACGCTCAGAGACCCAGTACTTC
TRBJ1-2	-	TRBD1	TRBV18	CASSPQGTEPANYGYTF	TGTGCCAGCTCACCGCAGGGGACAGAGCCTGCTAACTATGGCTACACCTTC
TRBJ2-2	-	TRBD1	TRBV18	CASSLTGGPRNTGELFF	TGTGCCAGCTCACTGACAGGGGGCCCAAGGAACACCGGGGAGCTGTTTTTT
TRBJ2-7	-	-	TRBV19	CASSVDFLQAYEQYF	TGTGCCAGTAGTGTAGATTTTCTCCAGGCCTACGAGCAGTACTTC
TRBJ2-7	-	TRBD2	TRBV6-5	CASSYSPGGYYEQYF	TGTGCCAGCAGTTACTCCCCGGGAGGGTACTACGAGCAGTACTTC
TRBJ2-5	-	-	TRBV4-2	CASSQNPGQETQYF	TGTGCCAGCAGCCAAAACCCGGGCCAAGAGACCCAGTACTTC
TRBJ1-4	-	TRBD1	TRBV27	CASSRQGTASNEKLFF	TGTGCCAGCAGTAGGCAAGGGACAGCGAGTAATGAAAAACTGTTTTTT
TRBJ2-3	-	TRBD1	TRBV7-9	CASSSRQGAYTDTQYF	TGTGCCAGCAGCTCCCGACAGGGGGCTTACACAGATACGCAGTATTTT
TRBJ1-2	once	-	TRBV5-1	CASSPRTAAYYGYTF	TGCGCCAGCAGCCCCAGGACAGCCGCCTACTATGGCTACACCTTC
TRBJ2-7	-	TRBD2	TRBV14	CASRRIGGREQYF	TGTGCCAGCAGACGTATCGGGGGGAGAGAGCAGTACTTC
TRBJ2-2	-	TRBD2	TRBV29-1	CSVTGGPNTGELFF	TGCAGCGTTACGGGGGGTCCGAACACCGGGGAGCTGTTTTTT
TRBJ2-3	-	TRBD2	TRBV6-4	CASSVSGGATDTQYF	TGTGCCAGCAGTGTAAGCGGGGGGGCCACAGATACGCAGTATTTT
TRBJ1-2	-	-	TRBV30	CAWSSQGYYGYTF	TGTGCCTGGAGTTCGCAGGGATACTATGGCTACACCTTC
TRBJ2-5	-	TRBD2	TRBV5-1	CASSSSGGVQETQYF	TGCGCCAGCAGCTCTAGCGGGGGGGTACAAGAGACCCAGTACTTC
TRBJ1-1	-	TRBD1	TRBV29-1	CSVGQGGTEAFF	TGCAGCGTTGGACAGGGCGGCACTGAAGCTTTCTTT
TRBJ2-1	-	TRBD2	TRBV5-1	CASSFRLAVDEQFF	TGCGCCAGCAGCTTTCGGCTAGCGGTGGATGAGCAGTTCTTC
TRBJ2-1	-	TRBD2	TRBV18	CASSPSGAYNEQFF	TGTGCCAGCTCACCGAGCGGGGCCTACAATGAGCAGTTCTTC
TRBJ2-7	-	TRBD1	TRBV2	CASRGGTGGYEQYF	TGTGCCAGCAGGGGGGGGACAGGGGGTTACGAGCAGTACTTC
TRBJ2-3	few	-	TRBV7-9	CASSETDSITDTQYF	TGTGCCAGCAGCGAGACGGACAGCATCACAGATACGCAGTATTTT
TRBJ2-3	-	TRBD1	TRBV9	CASSVVGQGPDTQYF	TGTGCCAGCAGCGTAGTGGGACAGGGTCCAGATACGCAGTATTTT
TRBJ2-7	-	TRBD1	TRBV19	CASSGTGGREQYF	TGTGCCAGTAGCGGGACAGGGGGACGCGAGCAGTACTTC
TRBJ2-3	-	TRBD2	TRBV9	CASTPGLGTDTQYF	TGTGCCAGCACCCCGGGACTAGGAACAGATACGCAGTATTTT
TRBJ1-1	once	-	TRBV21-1	CASSKVIRDSGMDTEAFF	TGTGCCAGCAGCAAAGTCATAAGGGACAGTGGGATGGATACTGAAGCTTTCTTT
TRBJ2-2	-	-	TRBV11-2	CASSLAGKITGELFF	TGTGCCAGCAGCTTAGCAGGGAAAATCACCGGGGAGCTGTTTTTT
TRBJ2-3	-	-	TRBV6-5	CATKGGGGTDTQYF	TGTGCCACCAAGGGGGGGGGAGGAACAGATACGCAGTATTTT
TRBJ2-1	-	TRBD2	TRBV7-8	CASSLRTSGGTSNEQFF	TGTGCCAGCAGCTTAAGAACTAGCGGGGGGACTAGTAATGAGCAGTTCTTC
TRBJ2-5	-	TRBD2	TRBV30	CAWSARLPGGGAGGRETQYF	TGTGCCTGGAGTGCCCGCCTTCCGGGGGGCGGAGCGGGGGGGAGAGAGACCCAGTACTTC
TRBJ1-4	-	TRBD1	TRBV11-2	CASSQDRAEKLFF	TGTGCCAGCAGCCAGGACAGGGCTGAAAAACTGTTTTTT
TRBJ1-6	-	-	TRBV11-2	CASSSLGRGNSPLHF	TGTGCCAGCAGCTCATTAGGACGGGGTAATTCACCCCTCCACTTT
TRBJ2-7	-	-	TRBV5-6	CASSLAAAKAGEQYF	TGTGCCAGCAGCTTGGCGGCAGCGAAGGCGGGCGAGCAGTACTTC
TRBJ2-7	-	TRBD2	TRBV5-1	CASSLDPSGGAYEQYF	TGCGCCAGCAGCTTGGACCCTAGCGGGGGAGCCTACGAGCAGTACTTC
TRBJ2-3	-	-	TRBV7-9	CASSFYLGFTDTQYF	TGTGCCAGCAGCTTTTATCTGGGCTTCACAGATACGCAGTATTTT
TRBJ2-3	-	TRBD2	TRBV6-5	CASSSPAGGPADTQYF	TGTGCCAGCAGTTCCCCAGCGGGGGGGCCGGCAGATACGCAGTATTTT
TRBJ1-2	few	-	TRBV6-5	CASSYRQGGVYGYTF	TGTGCCAGCAGTTATAGGCAGGGAGGGGTCTATGGCTACACCTTC
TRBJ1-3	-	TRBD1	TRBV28	CASSPWDRGLYGNTIYF	TGTGCCAGCAGCCCTTGGGACAGGGGGCTTTATGGAAACACCATATATTTT
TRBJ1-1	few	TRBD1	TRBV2	CASSRTGDSAFF	TGTGCCAGCAGCAGGACAGGGGATTCAGCTTTCTTT
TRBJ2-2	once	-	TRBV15	CATSRGRGGDYTGELFF	TGTGCCACCAGCAGAGGGAGGGGCGGGGATTACACCGGGGAGCTGTTTTTT
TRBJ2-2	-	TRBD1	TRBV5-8	CASNVDRGLVTGELFF	TGTGCCAGCAACGTGGACAGGGGGCTCGTCACCGGGGAGCTGTTTTTT
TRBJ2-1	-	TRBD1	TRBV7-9	CASSGDRENEQFF	TGTGCCAGCAGCGGGGACAGGGAAAATGAGCAGTTCTTC
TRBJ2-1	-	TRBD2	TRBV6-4	CASKGMLADNEQFF	TGTGCCAGTAAGGGCATGCTAGCGGACAATGAGCAGTTCTTC
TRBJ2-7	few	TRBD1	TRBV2	CASNRDSYSYEQYF	TGTGCCAGCAACCGGGACAGTTACTCCTACGAGCAGTACTTC
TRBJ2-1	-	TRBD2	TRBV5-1	CASSLVGGGVNEQFF	TGCGCCAGCAGCTTGGTCGGCGGGGGGGTTAATGAGCAGTTCTTC
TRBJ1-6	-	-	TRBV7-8	CASSFAAGERGSPLHF	TGTGCCAGCAGCTTTGCAGCAGGGGAAAGGGGTTCACCCCTCCACTTT
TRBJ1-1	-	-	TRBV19	CASREEGNTEAFF	TGTGCCAGTCGTGAGGAGGGTAACACTGAAGCTTTCTTT
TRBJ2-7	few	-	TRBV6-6	CASSSGYSYEQYF	TGTGCCAGCAGTTCAGGGTACTCCTACGAGCAGTACTTC
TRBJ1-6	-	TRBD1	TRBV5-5	CASSRTGGADSPLHF	TGTGCCAGCAGTCGAACAGGGGGCGCGGATTCACCCCTCCACTTT
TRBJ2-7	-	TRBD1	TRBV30	CAWSWDRGNEQYF	TGTGCCTGGAGTTGGGACAGGGGCAACGAGCAGTACTTC
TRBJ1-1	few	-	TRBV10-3	CAISGEGGTEAFF	TGTGCCATCAGCGGGGAAGGAGGCACTGAAGCTTTCTTT
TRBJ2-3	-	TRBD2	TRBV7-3	CASSPRLAGGTDTQYF	TGTGCCAGCAGCCCGCGACTAGCGGGGGGGACAGATACGCAGTATTTT
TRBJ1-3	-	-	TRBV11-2	CASSSTGPGNTIYF	TGTGCCAGCAGCTCAACAGGGCCCGGAAACACCATATATTTT